These 2 T cell receptor beta chains share one sample of origin, sequenced in a study of shared clonotypes between healthy human individuals. Using immunoSEQ multiplex PCR, the repertoire was profiled, and TCRdb retains in-frame clones only, with some absent. The sample consists of a few million clones, more than 90% of them appearing once. Sequencing used naive CD4+ T cells sorted from blood. Subset noted: CD45RA+ positively selected. These receptors originate from a man aged 18 to 35 in good health.

V gene TRBV21-1 combines with J gene TRBJ2-7. TRBV21-1 is a recognized pseudogene. This CDR3 is built from 12 residues. The CDR3 region has the DNA TGTGCCAGCAGCAAGACGGGCGACGAGCAGTACTTC. Translating it yields CASSKTGDEQYF.

The chain employs TRBV5-1 and TRBJ2-2; D may be TRBD1 or TRBD2 (5 bases each). Germline V gene sequence: CDR1 SGHRS, CDR2 YFSETQ. The CDR3 is 14 residues long. V was shortened by 1 base and J by 4 bases, with 8 bases between the two germline ends. CDR3 bases: TGCGCCAGCAGCTTGTTGGGGACCACCGGGGAGCTGTTTTTT. This translates into CASSLLGTTGELFF.